These 2 T cell receptor beta chains were all obtained from the same sample, sequenced in a study of T cell responses to AZD1222 COVID-19 vaccine (TCRdb year 2021). Library method: the immunoSEQ multiplex PCR assay. TCRdb stores this immuneACCESS table with in-frame sequences only. Part of the clones is absent; in the studies checked, under half of the shortfall reflects unresolved V genes, and no reason is known for the rest. The sample data list approximately 200,000 clones, and approximately 89% of these were observed just once. Nearly 3.5% of the sample is in the top ten clones. Read against the paper, the sample's time point label means: about 28 days (+/-7) after the second vaccine dose. This material consisted of peripheral blood, taken 28 days after the second AZD1222 dose. All receptors derive from an adult who received the AZD1222 COVID-19 vaccine.

The chain's CDR3 is CASSLREETQYF. CDR3 in DNA: TGTGCCAGCAGCTTAAGGGAAGAGACCCAGTACTTC. The chain carries TRBV13 and TRBJ2-5, with D uncertain. Germline CDR1 is PRHDT and CDR2 is FYEKMQ (reference sequence). This CDR3 has 12 residues. Trimming stripped 2 bases from V and 3 bases from J, with 4 bases between.

The rearrangement links TRBV6-4 to TRBJ1-6, with 9 bases identical to TRBD1. Trimming cost V 4 bases and J 8 bases; bases outside gene matches: 6. CDR3 length equals 15 residues. The V gene's germline CDR1 is MRHNA and CDR2 SNTAGT. In DNA form, the CDR3 reads TGTGCCAGCAGTGCTTTTGACAGGGGGGATTCACCCCTCCACTTT. It codes for CASSAFDRGDSPLHF.